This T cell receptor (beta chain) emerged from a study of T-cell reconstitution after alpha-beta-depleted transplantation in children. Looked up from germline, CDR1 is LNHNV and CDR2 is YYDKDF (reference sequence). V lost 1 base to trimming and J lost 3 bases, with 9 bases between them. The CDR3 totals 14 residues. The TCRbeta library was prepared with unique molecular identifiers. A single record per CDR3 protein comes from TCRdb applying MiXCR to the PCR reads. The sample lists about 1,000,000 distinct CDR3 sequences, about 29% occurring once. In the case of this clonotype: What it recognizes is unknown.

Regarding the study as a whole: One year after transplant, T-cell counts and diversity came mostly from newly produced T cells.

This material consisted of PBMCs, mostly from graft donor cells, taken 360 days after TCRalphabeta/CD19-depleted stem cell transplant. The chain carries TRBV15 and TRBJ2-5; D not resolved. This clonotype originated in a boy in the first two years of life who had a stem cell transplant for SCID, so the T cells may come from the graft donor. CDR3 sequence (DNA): TGTGCCACCAGCAGAGGTGGTCCGGAAGAGACCCAGTACTTC. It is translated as CATSRGGPEETQYF.